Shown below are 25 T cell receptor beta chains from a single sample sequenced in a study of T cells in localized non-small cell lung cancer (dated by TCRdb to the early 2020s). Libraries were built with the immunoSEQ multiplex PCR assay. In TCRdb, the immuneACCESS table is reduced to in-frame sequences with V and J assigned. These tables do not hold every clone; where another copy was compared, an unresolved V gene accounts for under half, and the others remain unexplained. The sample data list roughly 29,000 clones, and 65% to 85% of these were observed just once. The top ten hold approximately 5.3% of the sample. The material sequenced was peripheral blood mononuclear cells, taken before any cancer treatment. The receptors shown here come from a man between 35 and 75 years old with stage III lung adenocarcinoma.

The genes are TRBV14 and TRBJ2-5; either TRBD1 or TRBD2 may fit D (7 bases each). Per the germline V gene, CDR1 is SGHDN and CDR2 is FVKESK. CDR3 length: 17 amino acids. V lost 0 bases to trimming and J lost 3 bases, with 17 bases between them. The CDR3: CASSQDAGGGPKETQYF. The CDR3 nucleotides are TGTGCCAGCAGCCAAGATGCAGGGGGAGGGCCTAAAGAGACCCAGTACTTC. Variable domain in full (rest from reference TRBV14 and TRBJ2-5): EAGVTQFPSHSVIEKGQTVTLRCDPISGHDNLYWYRRVMGKEIKFLLHFVKESKQDESGMPNNRFLAERTGGTYSTLKVQPAELEDSGVYFCASSQDAGGGPKETQYFGPGTRLLVL.

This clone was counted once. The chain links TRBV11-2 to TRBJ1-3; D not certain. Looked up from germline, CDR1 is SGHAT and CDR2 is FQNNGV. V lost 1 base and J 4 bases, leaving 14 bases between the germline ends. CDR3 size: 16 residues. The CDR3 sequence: CASSLASLGTGNTIYF. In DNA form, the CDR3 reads TGTGCCAGCAGCTTAGCTTCTTTGGGTACCGGAAACACCATATATTTT.

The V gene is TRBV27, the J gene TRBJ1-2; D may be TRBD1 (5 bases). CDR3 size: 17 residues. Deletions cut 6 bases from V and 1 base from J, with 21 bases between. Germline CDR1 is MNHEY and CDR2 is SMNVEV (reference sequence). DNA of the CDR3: TGTGCCAGCAGCCTTACGCCACCAGGGACTATTAACTATGGCTACACCTTC. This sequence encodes CASSLTPPGTINYGYTF.

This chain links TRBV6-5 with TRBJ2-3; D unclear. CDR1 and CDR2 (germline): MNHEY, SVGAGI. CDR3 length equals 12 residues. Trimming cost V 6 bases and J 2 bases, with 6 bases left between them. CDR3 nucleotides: TGTGCCAGCAGGACGGACACAGATACGCAGTATTTT. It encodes CASRTDTDTQYF.

The CDR3 spells CASSLELQGLNGYTF. The CDR3 DNA sequence: TGTGCCAGCAGCTTAGAACTACAGGGTTTAAATGGCTACACCTTC. The V call is TRBV11-2, the J call TRBJ1-2; possibly TRBD1 for D (6 bases). CDR3 length: 15 residues. Germline V gene sequence: CDR1 SGHAT, CDR2 FQNNGV. Trimming cost V 0 bases and J 6 bases, with 14 bases left between them.

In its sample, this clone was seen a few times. The CDR3: CASQSVGIRGRSGYGYTF. CDR3 bases: TGTGCCAGCCAGTCAGTCGGTATCAGGGGGCGCTCGGGCTATGGCTACACCTTC. The chain uses TRBV27 and TRBJ1-2, with TRBD1 identical over 8 bases. CDR1 and CDR2 from the germline V gene are MNHEY and SMNVEV (reference sequence). This CDR3 has 18 residues. J gave up 4 bases and V 8 bases, and 21 bases lay outside the gene matches.

CDR3 in DNA: TGTGCCAGCAGTACCCAGGGTGGGTCCTACAATGAGCAGTTCTTC. It encodes CASSTQGGSYNEQFF. The chain employs TRBV28 and TRBJ2-1; TRBD1 is a possible D gene (5 bases). CDR3 length: 15 amino acids. From germline, CDR1 is MDHEN and CDR2 SYDVKM. The V and J ends lost 5 bases and 1 base respectively, with 12 bases between them. The full variable domain, its missing parts supplied by reference TRBV28 and TRBJ2-1, is DVKVTQSSRYLVKRTGEKVFLECVQDMDHENMFWYRQDPGLGLRLIYFSYDVKMKEKGDIPEGYSVSREKKERFSLILESASTNQTSMYLCASSTQGGSYNEQFFGPGTRLTVL.

The CDR3 loop is CAIMAGGAPTDTQYF. CDR3 coding DNA: TGTGCCATCATGGCGGGAGGGGCCCCCACAGATACGCAGTATTTT. V usage is TRBV10-3 and J usage is TRBJ2-3, with TRBD2 matching 9 bases. Trimming cost V 7 bases and J 2 bases; bases outside gene matches: 7. This CDR3 comprises 15 residues. CDR1 ENHRY and CDR2 SYGVKD come from the germline V gene.

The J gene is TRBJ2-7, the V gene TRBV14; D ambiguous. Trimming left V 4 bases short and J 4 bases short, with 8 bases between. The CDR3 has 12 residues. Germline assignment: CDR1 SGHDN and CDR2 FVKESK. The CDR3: CASSLQRYEQYF. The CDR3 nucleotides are TGTGCCAGCAGCCTTCAGCGATACGAGCAGTACTTC.

For the CDR3, the DNA is TGTGCCAGCAGCCGTCCTTTCTCTGGAAACACCATATATTTT. It encodes CASSRPFSGNTIYF. The chain couples TRBV5-6 to TRBJ1-3, with D unresolved. Germline V gene lookup returns CDR1 SGHDT and CDR2 YYEEEE. CDR3 length equals 14 residues. The ends were cut back, 4 bases at V and 0 bases at J, with 8 bases in the middle.

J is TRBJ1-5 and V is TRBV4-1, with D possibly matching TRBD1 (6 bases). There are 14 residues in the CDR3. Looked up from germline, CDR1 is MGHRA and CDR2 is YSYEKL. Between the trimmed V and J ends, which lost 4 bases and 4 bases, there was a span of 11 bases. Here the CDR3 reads CASSPPDSNQPQHF. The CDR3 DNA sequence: TGCGCCAGCAGCCCACCGGACAGTAATCAGCCCCAGCATTTT.

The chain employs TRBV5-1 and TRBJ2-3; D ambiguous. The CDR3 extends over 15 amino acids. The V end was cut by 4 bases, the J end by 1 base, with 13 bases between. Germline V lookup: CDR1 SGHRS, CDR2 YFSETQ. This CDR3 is CASSIGPLGTDTQYF. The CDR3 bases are TGCGCCAGCAGCATAGGGCCTCTGGGCACAGATACGCAGTATTTT. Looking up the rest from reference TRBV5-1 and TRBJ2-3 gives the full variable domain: KAGVTQTPRYLIKTRGQQVTLSCSPISGHRSVSWYQQTPGQGLQFLFEYFSETQRNKGNFPGRFSGRQFSNSRSEMNVSTLELGDSALYLCASSIGPLGTDTQYFGPGTRLTVL.

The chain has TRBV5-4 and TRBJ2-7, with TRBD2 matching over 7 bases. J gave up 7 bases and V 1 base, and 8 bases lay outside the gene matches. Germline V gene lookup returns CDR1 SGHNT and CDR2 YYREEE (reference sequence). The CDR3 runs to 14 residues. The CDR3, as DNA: TGTGCCAGCAGCTTGCGGGGAGGGGAGGGGGAGCAGTACTTC. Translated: CASSLRGGEGEQYF.

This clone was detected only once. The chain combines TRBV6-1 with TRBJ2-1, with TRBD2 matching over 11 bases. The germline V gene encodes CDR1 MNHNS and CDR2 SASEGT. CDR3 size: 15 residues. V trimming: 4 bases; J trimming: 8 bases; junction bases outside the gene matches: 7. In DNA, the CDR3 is TGTGCCAGCAGTGTACTAGCGGGAGAAGAGCATGAGCAGTTCTTC. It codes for CASSVLAGEEHEQFF.

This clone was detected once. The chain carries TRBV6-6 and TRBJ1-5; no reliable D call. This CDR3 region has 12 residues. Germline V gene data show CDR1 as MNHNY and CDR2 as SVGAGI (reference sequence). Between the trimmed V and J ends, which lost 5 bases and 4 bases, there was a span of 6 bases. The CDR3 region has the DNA TGTGCCAGCAGTCCAACAAATCAGCCCCAGCATTTT. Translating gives CASSPTNQPQHF.

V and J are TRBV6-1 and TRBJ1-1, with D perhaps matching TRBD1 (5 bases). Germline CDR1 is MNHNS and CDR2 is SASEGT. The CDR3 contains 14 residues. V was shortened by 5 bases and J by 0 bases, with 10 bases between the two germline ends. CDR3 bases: TGTGCCAGCAGTATTCAGGGTATGAACACTGAAGCTTTCTTT. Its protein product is CASSIQGMNTEAFF.

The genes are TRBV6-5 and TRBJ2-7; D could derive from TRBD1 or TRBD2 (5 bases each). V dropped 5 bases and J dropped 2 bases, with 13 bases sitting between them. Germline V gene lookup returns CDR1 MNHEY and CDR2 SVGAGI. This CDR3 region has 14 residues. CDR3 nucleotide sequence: TGTGCCAGCAGTCGGGACGTCAAGACCTACGAGCAGTACTTC. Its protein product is CASSRDVKTYEQYF.

The CDR3 region has the DNA TGTGCCAGCAGCTCCGCCCAACCTCCTCTTAGCGGAGGGAAGTTATACCGCACAGATACGCAGTATTTT. Amino acids: CASSSAQPPLSGGKLYRTDTQYF. The chain links TRBV28 to TRBJ2-3, with D tentatively TRBD2 (6 bases). Deletions cut 6 bases from V and 1 base from J, with 38 bases between. The CDR3 extends over 23 amino acids. The V gene's germline CDR1 is MDHEN and CDR2 SYDVKM.

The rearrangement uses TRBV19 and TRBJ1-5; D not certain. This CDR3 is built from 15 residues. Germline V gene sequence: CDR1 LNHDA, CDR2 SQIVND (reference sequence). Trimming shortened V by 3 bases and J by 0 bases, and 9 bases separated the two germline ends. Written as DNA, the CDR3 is TGTGCCAGTAGTATTCTGGCGGATAGCAATCAGCCCCAGCATTTT. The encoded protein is CASSILADSNQPQHF.

CDR3 coding DNA: TGTGCCAGCAGTCAACAGGGTTTTGGAAAACTGTTTTTT. As protein: CASSQQGFGKLFF. V is TRBV27 and J is TRBJ1-4, with a tentative D call TRBD1 (6 bases). The V and J ends lost 5 bases and 10 bases respectively, with 14 bases between them. CDR1 is MNHEY, CDR2 SMNVEV, per germline (reference sequence). The CDR3 loop spans 13 amino acids.

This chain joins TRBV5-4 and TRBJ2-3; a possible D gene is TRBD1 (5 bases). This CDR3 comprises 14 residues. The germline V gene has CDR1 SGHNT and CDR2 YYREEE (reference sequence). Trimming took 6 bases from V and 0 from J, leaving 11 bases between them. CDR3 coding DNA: TGTGCCAGCAACCAGGGTCTTAGCACAGATACGCAGTATTTT. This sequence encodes CASNQGLSTDTQYF.

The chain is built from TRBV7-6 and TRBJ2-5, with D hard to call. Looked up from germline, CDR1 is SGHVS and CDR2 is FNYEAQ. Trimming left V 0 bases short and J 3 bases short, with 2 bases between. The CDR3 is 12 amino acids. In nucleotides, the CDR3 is TGTGCCAGCAGCTTAGCAGAAGAGACCCAGTACTTC. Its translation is CASSLAEETQYF.

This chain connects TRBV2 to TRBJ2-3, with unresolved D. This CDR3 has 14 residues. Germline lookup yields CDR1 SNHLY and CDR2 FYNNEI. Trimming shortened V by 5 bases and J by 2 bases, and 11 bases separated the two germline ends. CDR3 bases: TGTGCCAGCAGTCTTCAGACAAACACAGATACGCAGTATTTT. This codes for CASSLQTNTDTQYF.

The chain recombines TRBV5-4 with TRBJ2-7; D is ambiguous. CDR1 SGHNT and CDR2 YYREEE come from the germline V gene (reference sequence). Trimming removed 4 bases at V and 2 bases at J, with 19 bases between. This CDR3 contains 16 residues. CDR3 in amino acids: CASSVAPGNGPYEQYF. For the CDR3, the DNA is TGTGCCAGCAGCGTAGCCCCGGGCAACGGTCCCTACGAGCAGTACTTC.

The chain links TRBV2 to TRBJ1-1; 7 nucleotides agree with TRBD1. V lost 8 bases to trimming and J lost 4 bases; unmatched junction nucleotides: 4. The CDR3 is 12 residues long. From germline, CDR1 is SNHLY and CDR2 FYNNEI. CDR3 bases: TGTGCCAGCGGAAGGGGGCTCACTGAAGCTTTCTTT. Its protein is CASGRGLTEAFF.